The present TCR beta chain was sequenced within a study of T cells after yellow fever vaccination. Germline V gene data show CDR1 as SGHTA and CDR2 as FQGTGA. This CDR3 spans 14 amino acids. The ends lost 5 bases at V and 0 bases at J; junction bases unmatched: 2. In its sample, this clonotype was seen once. A single record per CDR3 protein comes from TCRdb applying MiXCR to the 5' RACE reads. In the table there are nearly 550,000 distinct CDR3 sequences, over 15% of which are singletons. Sequenced here: PBMCs, sampled 15 days after the yellow fever booster vaccination. V usage is TRBV7-3 and J usage is TRBJ2-7; TRBD2 agrees at 9 bases. This receptor was identified in a man between 25 and 39 years old who received the YFV17D yellow fever vaccine. CDR3: CASSILAGSYEQYF. CDR3 DNA: TGTGCCAGCAGCATACTAGCGGGCTCCTACGAGCAGTACTTC.